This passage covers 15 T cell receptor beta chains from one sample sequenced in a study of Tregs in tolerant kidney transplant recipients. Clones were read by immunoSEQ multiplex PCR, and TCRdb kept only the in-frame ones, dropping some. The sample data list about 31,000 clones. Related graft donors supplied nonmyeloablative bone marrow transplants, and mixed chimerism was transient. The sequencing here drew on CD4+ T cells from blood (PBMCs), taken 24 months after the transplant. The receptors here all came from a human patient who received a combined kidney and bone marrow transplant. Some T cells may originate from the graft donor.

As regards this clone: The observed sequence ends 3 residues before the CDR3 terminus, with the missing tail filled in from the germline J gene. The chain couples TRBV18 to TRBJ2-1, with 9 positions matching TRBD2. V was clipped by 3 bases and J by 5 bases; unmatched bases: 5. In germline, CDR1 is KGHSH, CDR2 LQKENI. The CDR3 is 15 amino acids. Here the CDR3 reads CASSPIAGANNEQFF. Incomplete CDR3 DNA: TGTGCCAGCTCACCTATAGCGGGAGCCAACAATGAG.

The part of the CDR3 DNA that was read is TGTGCCAGCTCCCTCGCGCGGGAGGCGGTCTACAATGAG. This encodes CASSLAREAVYNE. In full, the CDR3 reads CASSLAREAVYNEQFF. The V and J genes are TRBV18 and TRBJ2-1, with 8 bases matching TRBD2. The read ends 3 residues early relative to the CDR3; the germline J gene fills the gap. The CDR3 extends over 16 amino acids. CDR1 and CDR2 (germline): KGHSH, LQKENI. After removal of 6 bases from V and 3 bases from J, the junction contained 10 bases not matched to a gene.

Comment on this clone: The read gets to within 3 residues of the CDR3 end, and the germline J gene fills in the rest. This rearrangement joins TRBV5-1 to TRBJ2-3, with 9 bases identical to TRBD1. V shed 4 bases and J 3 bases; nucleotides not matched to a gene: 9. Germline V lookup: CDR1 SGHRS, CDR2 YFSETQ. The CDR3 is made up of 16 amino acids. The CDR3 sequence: CASSPRQGGSTDTQYF. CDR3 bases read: TGCGCCAGCAGCCCACGACAGGGGGGAAGTACAGATACG.

Incomplete CDR3 DNA: TGTGCCAGCAGCTTAGAACCTAGCGGGAGAAACATT. Protein: CASSLEPSGRNI. The entire CDR3 reads CASSLEPSGRNIQYF. The chain carries TRBV11-2 and TRBJ2-4, with 10 nucleotides matching TRBD2. The CDR3 end lies 3 residues beyond the end of the read and is filled in from the germline J gene. The germline CDR1 and CDR2 sequences are SGHAT and FQNNGV. After removal of 0 bases from V and 6 bases from J, the junction contained 2 bases not matched to a gene. This CDR3 contains 15 residues.

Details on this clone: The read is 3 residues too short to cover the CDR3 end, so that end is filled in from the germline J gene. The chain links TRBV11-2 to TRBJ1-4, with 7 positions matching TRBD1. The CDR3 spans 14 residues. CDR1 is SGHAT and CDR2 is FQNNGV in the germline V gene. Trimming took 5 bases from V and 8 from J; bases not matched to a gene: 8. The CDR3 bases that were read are TGTGCCAGCAGCGCAACAGGGGTTCGGGAAAAA. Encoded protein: CASSATGVREK. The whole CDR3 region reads CASSATGVREKLFF.

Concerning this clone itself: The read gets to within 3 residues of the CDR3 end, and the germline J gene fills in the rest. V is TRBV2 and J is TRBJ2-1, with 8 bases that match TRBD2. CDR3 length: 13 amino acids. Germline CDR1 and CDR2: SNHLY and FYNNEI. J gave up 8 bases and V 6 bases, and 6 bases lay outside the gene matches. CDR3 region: CASRRLARDEQFF. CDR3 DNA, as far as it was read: TGTGCCAGCAGAAGACTAGCGCGAGATGAG.

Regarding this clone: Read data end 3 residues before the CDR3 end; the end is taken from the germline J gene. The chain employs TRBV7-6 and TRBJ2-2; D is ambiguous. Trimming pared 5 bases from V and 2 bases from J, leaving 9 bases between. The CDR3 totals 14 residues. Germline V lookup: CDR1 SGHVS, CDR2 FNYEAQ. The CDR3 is CASSGGKNTGELFF. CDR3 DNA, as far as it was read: TGTGCCAGCAGCGGCGGAAAAAACACCGGGGAG.

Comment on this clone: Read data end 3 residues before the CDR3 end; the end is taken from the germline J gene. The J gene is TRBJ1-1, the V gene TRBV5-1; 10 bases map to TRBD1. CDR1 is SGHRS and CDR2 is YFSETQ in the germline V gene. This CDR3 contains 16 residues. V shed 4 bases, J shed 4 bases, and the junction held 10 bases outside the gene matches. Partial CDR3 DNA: TGCGCCAGCAGCGCCCGGGACAGGGGAGGGGCCACTGAA. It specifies CASSARDRGGATE. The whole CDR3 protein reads CASSARDRGGATEAFF.

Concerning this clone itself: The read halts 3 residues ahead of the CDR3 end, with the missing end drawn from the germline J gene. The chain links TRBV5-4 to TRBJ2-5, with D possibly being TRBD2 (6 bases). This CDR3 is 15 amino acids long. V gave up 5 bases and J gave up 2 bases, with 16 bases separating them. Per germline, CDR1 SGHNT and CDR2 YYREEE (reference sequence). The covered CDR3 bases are TGTGCCAGCAGACAAGCGGGTGGGGGACAAGAGACC. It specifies CASRQAGGGQET. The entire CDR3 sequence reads CASRQAGGGQETQYF.

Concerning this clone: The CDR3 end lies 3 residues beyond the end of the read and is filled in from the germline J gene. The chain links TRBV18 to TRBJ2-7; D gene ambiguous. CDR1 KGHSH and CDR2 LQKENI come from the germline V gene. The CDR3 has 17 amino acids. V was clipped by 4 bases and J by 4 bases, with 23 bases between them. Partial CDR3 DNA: TGTGCCAGCTCACAATACGCAGGTTTTGCCTCCTTGTACGAG. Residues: CASSQYAGFASLYE. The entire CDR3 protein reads CASSQYAGFASLYEQYF.

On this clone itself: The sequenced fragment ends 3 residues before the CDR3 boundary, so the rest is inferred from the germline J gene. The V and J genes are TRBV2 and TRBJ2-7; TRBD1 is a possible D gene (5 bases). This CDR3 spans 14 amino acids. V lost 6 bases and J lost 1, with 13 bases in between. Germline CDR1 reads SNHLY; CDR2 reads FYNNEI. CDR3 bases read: TGTGCCAGCAGCGCGGACACCTCTTCCTACGAG. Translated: CASSADTSSYE. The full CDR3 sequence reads CASSADTSSYEQYF.

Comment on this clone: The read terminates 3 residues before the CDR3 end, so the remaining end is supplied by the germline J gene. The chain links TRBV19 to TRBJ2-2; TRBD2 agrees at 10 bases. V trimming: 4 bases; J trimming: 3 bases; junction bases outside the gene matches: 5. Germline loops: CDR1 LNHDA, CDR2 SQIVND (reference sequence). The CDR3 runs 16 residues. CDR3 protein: CASSRLTSGYTGELFF. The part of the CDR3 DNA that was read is TGTGCCAGTAGTAGGTTGACTAGCGGGTACACCGGGGAG.

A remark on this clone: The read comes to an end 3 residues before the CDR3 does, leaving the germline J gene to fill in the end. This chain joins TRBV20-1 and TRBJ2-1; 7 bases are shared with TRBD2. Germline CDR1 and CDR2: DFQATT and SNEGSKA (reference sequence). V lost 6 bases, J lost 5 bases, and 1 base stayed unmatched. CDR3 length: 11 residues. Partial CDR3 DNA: TGCAGTGCAGCGGGACACAATGAG. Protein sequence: CSAAGHNE. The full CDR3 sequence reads CSAAGHNEQFF.

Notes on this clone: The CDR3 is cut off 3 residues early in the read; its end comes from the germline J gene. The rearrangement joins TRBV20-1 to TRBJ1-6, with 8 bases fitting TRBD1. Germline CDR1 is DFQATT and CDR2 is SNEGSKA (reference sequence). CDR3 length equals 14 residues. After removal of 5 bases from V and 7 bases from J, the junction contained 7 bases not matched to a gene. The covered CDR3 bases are TGCAGTGCTTTTACAGGGGACAGGAATTCACCC. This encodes CSAFTGDRNSP. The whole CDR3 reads CSAFTGDRNSPLHF.

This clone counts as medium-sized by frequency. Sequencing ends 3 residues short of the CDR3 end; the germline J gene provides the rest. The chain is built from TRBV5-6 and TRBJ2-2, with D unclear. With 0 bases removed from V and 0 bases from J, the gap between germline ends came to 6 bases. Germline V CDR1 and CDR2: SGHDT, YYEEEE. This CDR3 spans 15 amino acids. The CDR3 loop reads CASSLDSANTGELFF. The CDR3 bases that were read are TGTGCCAGCAGCTTGGACTCGGCGAACACCGGGGAG.